Listed below are T cell receptor beta chains from one sample, sequenced in a study of blood T cell repertoires in COVID-19. Generated by immunoSEQ multiplex PCR, the TCRdb table keeps only in-frame clones and is missing some. The sample includes 110,000 to 150,000 clones, roughly 85% of them seen just once. The specimen sequenced was peripheral blood. The source is a man aged 60 to 69 with acute or convalescent COVID-19. Both conserved end residues are part of each CDR3. Fields, in order: D gene, clone size, V gene, CDR3 length, J gene, CDR3 protein, CDR3 DNA. D genes are given only for firm matches. For some rows the clone size is stated as once, few or many, or as a class when expanded; others skip it.

TRBD2	-	TRBV5-1	15	TRBJ2-1	CASSLLLAGNNEQFF	TGCGCCAGCAGCTTGCTACTAGCGGGAAACAATGAGCAGTTCTTC
-	-	TRBV5-1	15	TRBJ1-6	CASSFGDSYNSPLHF	TGCGCCAGCAGCTTCGGGGACTCCTATAATTCACCCCTCCACTTT
TRBD1	few	TRBV2	14	TRBJ2-2	CASRGQGAVGELFF	TGTGCCAGCAGGGGACAGGGGGCCGTCGGGGAGCTGTTTTTT
TRBD2	few	TRBV19	15	TRBJ2-3	CATRTAGGPKDTQYF	TGTGCCACCCGAACAGCGGGAGGGCCTAAGGATACGCAGTATTTT
-	-	TRBV19	18	TRBJ2-1	CASSVKPWTVRRRDEQFF	TGTGCCAGTAGTGTGAAGCCCTGGACGGTCCGAAGGAGGGATGAGCAGTTCTTC
-	few	TRBV30	12	TRBJ1-1	CAWNGLNTEAFF	TGTGCCTGGAACGGTTTGAACACTGAAGCTTTCTTT
TRBD1	-	TRBV2	16	TRBJ1-2	CASSESGTGFGYGYTF	TGTGCCAGCAGTGAATCCGGGACAGGGTTTGGGTATGGCTACACCTTC
-	-	TRBV19	13	TRBJ1-1	CASSDRLNTEAFF	TGTGCCAGTTCGGACAGATTGAACACTGAAGCTTTCTTT
TRBD2	few	TRBV3-1/TRBV3-2	15	TRBJ2-7	CATHKAGTSSDEQYF	TGTGCCACTCACAAAGCTGGGACTAGCAGTGACGAGCAGTACTTC
TRBD2	-	TRBV5-4	14	TRBJ2-3	CATGTSYHTDTQYF	TGTGCCACCGGGACTAGCTATCACACAGATACGCAGTATTTT
-	-	TRBV28	14	TRBJ1-5	CASSLSAGRQPQHF	TGTGCCAGCAGTTTAAGTGCAGGGCGACAGCCCCAGCATTTT
TRBD1	-	TRBV19	15	TRBJ1-2	CASSIGWTGDYGYTF	TGTGCCAGTAGTATAGGTTGGACAGGGGACTATGGCTACACCTTC
TRBD1	few	TRBV6-5	15	TRBJ1-1	CASRTHTGVSPEAFF	TGTGCCAGCAGAACTCACACAGGGGTGAGCCCTGAAGCTTTCTTT
-	-	TRBV7-9	15	TRBJ2-1	CASSLGGGPLNEQFF	TGTGCCAGCAGCTTAGGAGGGGGTCCCCTTAATGAGCAGTTCTTC
-	-	TRBV6-5	12	TRBJ1-1	CASRRRQGYAFF	TGTGCCAGCAGGAGGAGGCAGGGGTATGCTTTCTTT
-	-	TRBV6-5	15	TRBJ1-5	CASRREDYRNQPQHF	TGTGCCAGCAGAAGGGAGGATTACCGCAATCAGCCCCAGCATTTT
-	-	TRBV19	13	TRBJ1-5	CASSIRIGKTQHF	TGTGCCAGTAGTATACGAATCGGGAAGACCCAGCATTTT
-	-	TRBV7-2	16	TRBJ1-1	CASSSSGGAGNTEAFF	TGTGCCAGCAGCTCCAGCGGGGGGGCAGGGAACACTGAAGCTTTCTTT
-	-	TRBV24-1	13	TRBJ1-2	CATSDSRGQGYTF	TGTGCCACCAGTGATAGCAGGGGACAAGGCTACACCTTC
-	-	TRBV18	15	TRBJ1-1	CASSPPQGQNTEAFF	TGTGCCAGCTCACCACCACAGGGCCAGAACACTGAAGCTTTCTTT
TRBD1	-	TRBV5-5	14	TRBJ2-7	CASSVTGGSYEQYF	TGTGCCAGCAGCGTAACAGGGGGATCGTACGAGCAGTACTTC
TRBD1	-	TRBV10-2	14	TRBJ1-2	CASTRIGTGDGYTF	TGCGCCAGCACCCGGATCGGGACAGGGGATGGCTACACCTTC
-	-	TRBV7-2	14	TRBJ2-5	CASSLGFFGETQYF	TGTGCCAGCAGCCTAGGATTTTTCGGAGAGACCCAGTACTTC
TRBD1	-	TRBV5-4	15	TRBJ2-2	CASSPGTANTGELFF	TGTGCCAGCAGCCCCGGGACAGCTAACACCGGGGAGCTGTTTTTT
TRBD1	-	TRBV28	14	TRBJ1-1	CASSAYRGNTEAFF	TGTGCCAGCAGCGCGTACAGGGGGAACACTGAAGCTTTCTTT
-	once	TRBV2	14	TRBJ2-3	CASMTFPSADTQYF	TGTGCCAGCATGACCTTTCCTAGCGCAGATACGCAGTATTTT
-	-	TRBV28	17	TRBJ1-3	CASSPLSPGHLGNTIYF	TGTGCCAGCAGTCCCCTTTCCCCAGGACACCTTGGAAACACCATATATTTT
TRBD1	-	TRBV28	15	TRBJ2-5	CASSLLSGQGVPQYF	TGTGCCAGCAGTTTATTGTCGGGACAGGGGGTTCCTCAGTACTTC